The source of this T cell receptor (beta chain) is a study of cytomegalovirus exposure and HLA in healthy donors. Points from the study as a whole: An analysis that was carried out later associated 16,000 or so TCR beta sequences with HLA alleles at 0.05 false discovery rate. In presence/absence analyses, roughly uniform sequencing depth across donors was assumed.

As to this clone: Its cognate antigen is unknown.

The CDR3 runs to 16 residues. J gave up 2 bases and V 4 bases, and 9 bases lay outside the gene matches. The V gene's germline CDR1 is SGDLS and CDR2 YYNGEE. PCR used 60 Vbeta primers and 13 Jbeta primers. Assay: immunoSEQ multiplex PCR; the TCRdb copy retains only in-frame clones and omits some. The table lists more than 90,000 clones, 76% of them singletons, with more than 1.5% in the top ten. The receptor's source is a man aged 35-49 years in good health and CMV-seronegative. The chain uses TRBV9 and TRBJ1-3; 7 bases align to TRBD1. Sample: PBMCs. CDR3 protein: CASSSRRQGAGNTIYF. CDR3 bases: TGTGCCAGCAGCTCCCGACGACAGGGCGCTGGAAACACCATATATTTT.